The source of this T cell receptor (beta chain) is a study of cytomegalovirus exposure and HLA in healthy donors. Whole-study findings and limits: The study recorded 160 or so TCR beta chains that were cytomegalovirus-associated. Confirmation in vitro established that a few CMV-associated chains were specific for CMV antigens. In presence/absence analyses, roughly uniform sequencing depth across donors was assumed. There was a cluster of highly shared sequence variants that was likely a sequencing artifact.

Remarks on this clone: What it recognizes is unknown.

The PCR contained 60 Vbeta and 13 Jbeta primers. Profiling relied on immunoSEQ multiplex PCR, and the TCRdb table lists in-frame clones only, not all of them. The repertoire table contains 150,000 to 200,000 clones. Germline V gives CDR1 SQVTM, CDR2 ANQGSEA. Losses at the gene ends were 6 bases for V and 6 bases for J; bases not matched to a gene: 5. This CDR3 has 14 amino acids. The chain uses TRBV29-1 and TRBJ2-1; the match to TRBD2 covers 13 bases. Sequenced input: PBMCs. The receptor was isolated from a man between 25 and 39 years old in good health and CMV-seronegative. The CDR3 protein is CSVVTSGRVNEQFF. DNA for the CDR3: TGCAGCGTCGTAACTAGCGGGAGGGTCAATGAGCAGTTCTTC.